The rows below give T cell receptor beta chains drawn from one sample of a study of blood T cell repertoires in COVID-19. Data came from immunoSEQ multiplex PCR; TCRdb stores just in-frame clones and leaves some out. The sample shows fewer than 200,000 clones, roughly 76% of them seen only once. Specimen: peripheral blood. The receptors were gathered from a woman aged 40 to 50 with COVID-19, enrolled during active disease. The CDR3 runs from the conserved cysteine through the conserved F or W. D genes are given only for firm matches. Size values are once, few and many counts, or a class for expanded clones, and some rows have none.

d_gene	abundance	v_gene	j_gene	CDR3aa	CDR3nt
NA	NA	TRBV7-2	TRBJ2-1	CASSSNRDMNEQFF	TGTGCCAGCAGCTCTAACCGGGACATGAATGAGCAGTTCTTC
TRBD2	NA	TRBV6-5	TRBJ2-1	CASSGERGYNEQFF	TGTGCCAGCAGCGGCGAGCGGGGGTACAATGAGCAGTTCTTC
NA	NA	TRBV7-6	TRBJ2-1	CASSLAAASYNEQFF	TGTGCCAGCAGTTTAGCGGCCGCCTCCTACAATGAGCAGTTCTTC
TRBD1	NA	TRBV7-8	TRBJ1-2	CASSLVAGGGGYTF	TGTGCCAGCAGCTTAGTGGCAGGGGGCGGCGGCTACACCTTC
TRBD1	NA	TRBV19	TRBJ1-5	CASSIPLTGGGRSNQPQHF	TGTGCCAGTAGTATCCCCCTGACAGGGGGCGGGAGGAGCAATCAGCCCCAGCATTTT
TRBD2	NA	TRBV7-8	TRBJ2-3	CASSIEAGLAQKYF	TGTGCCAGCAGCATAGAGGCCGGACTAGCTCAAAAGTATTTT
NA	NA	TRBV2	TRBJ2-3	CASWMRRSTDTQYF	TGTGCCAGCTGGATGAGGAGGAGCACAGATACGCAGTATTTT
NA	NA	TRBV7-9	TRBJ2-2	CASRRGGGELFF	TGTGCCAGCAGAAGAGGGGGCGGGGAGCTGTTTTTT
TRBD2	NA	TRBV5-8	TRBJ2-7	CASSLPASGTIVPADF	TGTGCCAGCAGTTTACCCGCTAGCGGGACTATCGTACCGGCGGACTTC
NA	NA	TRBV12-5	TRBJ1-4	CASGPGQSSGKLFF	TGTGCTAGTGGTCCCGGACAGTCCTCTGGAAAACTGTTTTTT
NA	NA	TRBV9	TRBJ2-1	CASSVEVRRQVNEQFF	TGTGCCAGCAGCGTAGAAGTCCGCCGCCAGGTGAATGAGCAGTTCTTC
NA	NA	TRBV10-1	TRBJ2-2	CASSEAKNTGELFF	TGCGCCAGCAGTGAGGCTAAGAACACCGGGGAGCTGTTTTTT
TRBD2	NA	TRBV27	TRBJ2-1	CASSLRTWTSVNEQFF	TGTGCCAGCAGTTTAAGGACTTGGACTAGCGTTAATGAGCAGTTCTTC
NA	NA	TRBV5-4	TRBJ2-2	CASSLEQGGGAGELFF	TGTGCCAGCAGCTTGGAGCAGGGAGGCGGGGCCGGGGAGCTGTTTTTT
NA	NA	TRBV18	TRBJ1-5	CASSPPSSTGRNQPQHF	TGTGCCAGCTCACCACCTTCGAGTACAGGACGGAATCAGCCCCAGCATTTT
TRBD2	NA	TRBV2	TRBJ2-1	CASSWLAGVDEQFF	TGTGCCAGCAGTTGGCTAGCGGGAGTCGATGAGCAGTTCTTC
NA	NA	TRBV19	TRBJ1-1	CASSSGLKNAEAFF	TGTGCCAGTAGTAGTGGACTCAAGAACGCTGAAGCTTTCTTT
TRBD2	few	TRBV11-3	TRBJ2-4	CASSPGTSGMLGNIQYF	TGTGCCAGCAGCCCGGGGACTAGCGGAATGTTAGGGAACATTCAGTACTTC
NA	NA	TRBV28	TRBJ1-2	CASSSQGTANYGYTF	TGTGCCAGCAGTTCGCAGGGGACCGCTAACTATGGCTACACCTTC
NA	NA	TRBV6-5	TRBJ1-2	CASSEPLINYGYTF	TGTGCCAGCAGCGAGCCTTTAATTAACTATGGCTACACCTTC
NA	NA	TRBV6-4	TRBJ1-2	CASSSKPQQGLYGYTF	TGTGCCAGCAGCTCAAAGCCTCAACAGGGCCTCTATGGCTACACCTTC
NA	many	TRBV19	TRBJ2-1	CASNVGFNEQFF	TGTGCCAGTAATGTCGGTTTCAATGAGCAGTTCTTC
TRBD1	few	TRBV5-1	TRBJ1-6	CASSQTGVNSPLHF	TGCGCCAGCAGCCAGACAGGGGTTAATTCACCCCTCCACTTT
TRBD2	NA	TRBV9	TRBJ2-7	CASSPTSGYEQYF	TGTGCCAGCAGCCCGACTAGCGGGTACGAGCAGTACTTC
NA	NA	TRBV30	TRBJ2-3	CAVQGGTDTQYF	TGTGCCGTACAGGGGGGGACAGATACGCAGTATTTT
NA	few	TRBV6-5	TRBJ2-1	CASRINSISYNEQFF	TGTGCCAGCAGGATAAACAGTATCTCCTACAATGAGCAGTTCTTC
TRBD2	many	TRBV7-3	TRBJ2-2	CASSLGASGDTGELFF	TGTGCCAGCAGCTTAGGGGCTAGCGGGGACACCGGGGAGCTGTTTTTT
TRBD1	NA	TRBV29-1	TRBJ1-2	CSVLATGTEPYGYTF	TGCAGCGTACTGGCGACCGGGACAGAGCCCTATGGCTACACCTTC
NA	few	TRBV18	TRBJ1-6	CASSPTGFNSPLHF	TGTGCCAGCTCACCAACAGGGTTCAATTCACCCCTCCACTTT
TRBD1	NA	TRBV11-2	TRBJ2-3	CASSPQTGADTQYF	TGTGCCAGCAGCCCACAGACAGGGGCCGATACGCAGTATTTT
NA	NA	TRBV28	TRBJ1-1	CASSLQGVSTEAFF	TGTGCCAGCAGCTTACAGGGTGTCAGCACTGAAGCTTTCTTT
TRBD1	NA	TRBV25-1	TRBJ2-2	CASSELLPGTENTGELFF	TGTGCCAGCAGTGAATTGCTTCCCGGGACAGAAAACACCGGGGAGCTGTTTTTT
TRBD2	NA	TRBV11-3	TRBJ2-1	CASSAGTSYNEQFF	TGTGCCAGCAGCGCCGGGACTAGTTACAATGAGCAGTTCTTC